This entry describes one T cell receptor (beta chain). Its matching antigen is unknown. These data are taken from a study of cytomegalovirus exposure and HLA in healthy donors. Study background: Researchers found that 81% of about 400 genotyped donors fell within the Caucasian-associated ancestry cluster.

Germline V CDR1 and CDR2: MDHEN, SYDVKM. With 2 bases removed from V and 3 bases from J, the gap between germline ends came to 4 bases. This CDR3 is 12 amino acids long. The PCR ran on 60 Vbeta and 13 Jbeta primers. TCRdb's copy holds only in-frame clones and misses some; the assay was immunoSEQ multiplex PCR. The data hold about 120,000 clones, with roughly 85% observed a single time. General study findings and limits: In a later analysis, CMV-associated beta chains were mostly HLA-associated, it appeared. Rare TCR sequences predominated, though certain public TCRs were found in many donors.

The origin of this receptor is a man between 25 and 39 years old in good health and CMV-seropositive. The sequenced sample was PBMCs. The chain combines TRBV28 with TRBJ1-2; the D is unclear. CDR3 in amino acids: CASSLNYYGYTF. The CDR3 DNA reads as TGTGCCAGCAGTTTAAACTACTATGGCTACACCTTC.